The 18 T cell receptor beta chains given below trace back to one sample, sequenced in a study of T cells after yellow fever vaccination. TCRdb reprocessed the 5' RACE reads via MiXCR and lists one record per CDR3 protein. The sample consists of tens of thousands of distinct CDR3 sequences, roughly 7.4% of them appearing once. The specimen comprised CD8+ T cells sorted from PBMCs, sampled around 5 days after the first yellow fever vaccination. The receptors originated from a man aged 18 to 35 who received the YFV17D yellow fever vaccine.

This clonotype was detected many times. This chain joins TRBV4-1 and TRBJ2-1; D is possibly TRBD2 (6 bases). The V end was cut by 1 base, the J end by 0 bases, with 16 bases between. The CDR3 spans 18 residues. Germline CDR1 MGHRA, CDR2 YSYEKL. CDR3 nucleotide sequence: TGCGCCAGCAGCCAAGCCTCGCGGGGACCGAGCTCCTACAATGAGCAGTTCTTC. This gives the protein CASSQASRGPSSYNEQFF.

This clonotype was found many times. The V call is TRBV4-2, the J call TRBJ2-7, with D hard to call. CDR3 size: 15 residues. Trimming stripped 0 bases from V and 0 bases from J, with 9 bases between. Germline-derived CDR1 and CDR2 are LGHNA and YNFKEQ. CDR3 bases: TGTGCCAGCAGCCAAGATTTAGATAGCTCCTACGAGCAGTACTTC. Its translation: CASSQDLDSSYEQYF.

This clonotype showed up many times. The chain employs TRBV7-6 and TRBJ2-3, with D hard to call. CDR1 SGHVS and CDR2 FNYEAQ come from the germline V gene. V was clipped by 2 bases and J by 5 bases, with 17 bases between them. This CDR3 region has 16 residues. CDR3 loop: CASSLMGGPGGDTQYF. The CDR3 bases are TGTGCCAGCAGCTTAATGGGCGGACCGGGCGGAGATACGCAGTATTTT.

This clonotype was seen repeatedly, ten times or more. V and J are TRBV5-1 and TRBJ2-7, with D unresolved. The CDR3 has 14 residues. The germline V gene has CDR1 SGHRS and CDR2 YFSETQ. Trimming pared 0 bases from V and 3 bases from J, leaving 10 bases between. CDR3: CASSLGAILYEQYF. For the CDR3, the DNA is TGCGCCAGCAGCTTGGGCGCCATCCTCTACGAGCAGTACTTC.

This clonotype showed up just a few times. The chain uses TRBV25-1 and TRBJ2-7; the D call may be TRBD1 or TRBD2 (5 bases each). The CDR3 length is 11 residues. CDR1 MGHDK and CDR2 SYGVNS come from the germline V gene. V lost 4 bases and J lost 8, with 9 bases in between. This CDR3 is CASSGGFKQYV. CDR3 sequence (DNA): TGTGCCAGCAGTGGGGGGTTTAAGCAGTACGTC.

The chain combines TRBV27 with TRBJ1-5; tentatively, D is TRBD1 (5 bases). Looked up from germline, CDR1 is MNHEY and CDR2 is SMNVEV (reference sequence). Trimming shortened V by 6 bases and J by 2 bases, and 8 bases separated the two germline ends. The CDR3 runs 13 residues. CDR3 amino acids: CASSARGNQPQHF. The CDR3 DNA sequence: TGTGCCAGCAGCGCCAGGGGCAATCAGCCCCAGCATTTT.

This clonotype was seen a few times. The rearrangement uses TRBV10-2 and TRBJ2-1; unclear D gene. The CDR3 runs 14 residues. V was shortened by 2 bases and J by 3 bases, with 8 bases between the two germline ends. Germline values: CDR1 WSHSY, CDR2 SAAADI. The CDR3 coding sequence is TGCGCCAGCAGTGAGACGGCGAACTACAATGAGCAGTTCTTC. Translated: CASSETANYNEQFF.

This clonotype was counted at least ten times. The chain uses TRBV24-1 and TRBJ2-2; D is undetermined. Trimming cost V 5 bases and J 4 bases, with 7 bases left between them. The CDR3 totals 13 residues. CDR1 is KGHDR, CDR2 SFDVKD, per germline. This chain's CDR3 is CATSVVLTGELFF. DNA for the CDR3: TGTGCCACCAGTGTAGTACTCACCGGGGAGCTGTTTTTT.

V gene TRBV3-1 combines with J gene TRBJ2-7; 8 bases match TRBD2. This CDR3 region has 15 residues. Trimming cost V 1 base and J 4 bases; bases outside gene matches: 6. From germline, CDR1 is LGHDT and CDR2 YNNKEL (reference sequence). CDR3 sequence (DNA): TGTGCCAGCAGCCAAGTTGCGGGACTAGAGTACGAGCAGTACTTC. Its protein product is CASSQVAGLEYEQYF.

DNA for the CDR3: TGTGCCAGCAGTTACGGGGGAATGGGCAATCAGCCCCAGCATTTT. Its protein product is CASSYGGMGNQPQHF. This chain uses TRBV6-2 or TRBV6-3 with TRBJ1-5; maybe TRBD1 (5 bases). Germline CDR1 and CDR2: MNHEY and SVGEGT. V was pared by 2 bases and J by 2 bases, with 10 bases between. The CDR3 loop spans 15 amino acids.

This clonotype was detected many times. The genes are TRBV9 and TRBJ1-5; tentative D call: TRBD1 (5 bases). The V and J ends lost 4 bases and 4 bases respectively, with 12 bases between them. The CDR3 is 14 residues long. Germline loops: CDR1 SGDLS, CDR2 YYNGEE. The CDR3 DNA is TGTGCCAGCAGCCTGGGAGGGACGAATCAGCCCCAGCATTTT. Protein sequence: CASSLGGTNQPQHF. The variable domain in full, completed from reference TRBV9 and TRBJ1-5, reads DSGVTQTPKHLITATGQRVTLRCSPRSGDLSVYWYQQSLDQGLQFLIQYYNGEERAKGNILERFSAQQFPDLHSELNLSSLELGDSALYFCASSLGGTNQPQHFGDGTRLSIL.

This clonotype occurred many times. V usage is TRBV13 and J usage is TRBJ1-5, with 10 bases aligning to TRBD1. CDR1 PRHDT and CDR2 FYEKMQ come from the germline V gene (reference sequence). V shed 0 bases and J 5 bases; nucleotides not matched to a gene: 4. There are 16 residues in the CDR3. In DNA, the CDR3 is TGTGCCAGCAGCTTAGGGAGGACAGGGGGACATCAGCCCCAGCATTTT. The encoded protein is CASSLGRTGGHQPQHF.

This clonotype was counted a few times. The chain links TRBV29-1 to TRBJ2-3; either TRBD1 or TRBD2 may fit D (5 bases each). The CDR3 extends over 12 amino acids. The germline gives CDR1 SQVTM, CDR2 ANQGSEA. V was cut by 3 bases and J by 6 bases, with 10 bases left in between. CDR3 sequence: CSVDRDPDTQYF. DNA of the CDR3: TGCAGCGTTGACAGGGACCCGGATACGCAGTATTTT.

In its sample, this clonotype was seen a few times. The chain recombines TRBV6-1 with TRBJ1-1; the D gene is possibly TRBD1 (5 bases). The CDR3 spans 14 residues. Deletions cut 8 bases from V and 3 bases from J, with 16 bases between. The germline V gene encodes CDR1 MNHNS and CDR2 SASEGT. As DNA, the CDR3 is TGTGCCAGCGGGGAGTTTCTGGGGGACACTGAAGCTTTCTTT. This codes for CASGEFLGDTEAFF.

V and J are TRBV6-2 or TRBV6-3 and TRBJ2-2; the D is unclear. Germline CDR1 is MNHEY and CDR2 is SVGEGT. The CDR3 extends over 12 amino acids. The V and J ends lost 3 bases and 7 bases respectively, with 6 bases between them. In nucleotides, the CDR3 is TGTGCCAGCAGTTATGTATACGGGGAGCTGTTTTTT. This sequence encodes CASSYVYGELFF.

The rearrangement joins TRBV20-1 to TRBJ2-1; 9 bases line up with TRBD2. Looked up from germline, CDR1 is DFQATT and CDR2 is SNEGSKA (reference sequence). This CDR3 region has 16 residues. This CDR3 reads CAASGGLPSSYNEQFF. For the CDR3, the DNA is TGCGCGGCGAGCGGGGGGTTACCAAGCTCCTACAATGAGCAGTTCTTC.

The chain has TRBV20-1 and TRBJ2-1; unclear D gene. Germline-derived CDR1 and CDR2 are DFQATT and SNEGSKA (reference sequence). CDR3 length: 16 residues. V lost 0 bases and J 0 bases, leaving 12 bases between the germline ends. For the CDR3, the DNA is TGCAGTGCTAGAGATCTCGCCAGCAGCTCCTACAATGAGCAGTTCTTC. Translation gives CSARDLASSSYNEQFF.

This rearrangement joins TRBV10-1 to TRBJ2-2; D unresolved. The germline V and J ends were trimmed by 4 bases and 2 bases, with 14 bases remaining between them. Germline V gene lookup returns CDR1 WNHNN and CDR2 SYGVQD (reference sequence). The CDR3 sequence is 16 residues long. The DNA for the CDR3 is TGCGCCAGCAGTGCCACACTGGACCTAAACACCGGGGAGCTGTTTTTT. Amino acid sequence: CASSATLDLNTGELFF.